The 7 T cell receptor beta chains reported below all come from one sample, sequenced in a study of response to subunit inactivated influenza vaccine. Via MiXCR, TCRdb re-called the RT-PCR reads, giving one row per CDR3 protein. The top ten hold approximately 10% of the sample, which has roughly 780,000 distinct CDR3 sequences, approximately 17% seen once. Sample: PBMCs from blood, taken 5 days after vaccination. These receptors all come from a man aged 50 to 59 who received an inactivated influenza vaccine.

This clonotype was observed a handful of times. V gene TRBV12-3 or TRBV12-4 combines with J gene TRBJ1-2; D not resolved. CDR3 length equals 15 residues. Trimming stripped 5 bases from V and 0 bases from J, with 13 bases between. The CDR3 DNA reads as TGTGCCAGCAGTACCGGGCCGGAGGCTAACTATGGCTACACCTTC. Translation: CASSTGPEANYGYTF.

This clonotype was counted only a few times. The V gene is TRBV12-3 or TRBV12-4, the J gene TRBJ2-5; a weak D match, TRBD2 (6 bases). V dropped 3 bases and J dropped 3 bases, with 11 bases sitting between them. The CDR3 has 14 amino acids. The CDR3 here is CASSFLTSKETQYF. CDR3 DNA sequence: TGTGCCAGCAGTTTTCTAACTAGCAAAGAGACCCAGTACTTC.

This clonotype was seen a few times. This sequence joins TRBV5-1 and TRBJ2-1; D unresolved. This CDR3 comprises 12 residues. The V gene's germline CDR1 is SGHRS and CDR2 YFSETQ. The ends were cut back, 0 bases at V and 10 bases at J, with 8 bases in the middle. CDR3 in amino acids: CASSLESVEQFF. The CDR3 DNA reads TGCGCCAGCAGCTTGGAATCGGTAGAGCAGTTCTTC.

V usage is TRBV29-1 and J usage is TRBJ2-1; 7 bases fit TRBD2. CDR3 length equals 17 residues. V was pared by 2 bases and J by 0 bases, with 10 bases of the junction left unmatched. From germline, CDR1 is SQVTM and CDR2 ANQGSEA. The chain's CDR3 is CSVEPPSGIGSYNEQFF. DNA for the CDR3: TGCAGCGTTGAACCCCCCAGCGGGATAGGCTCCTACAATGAGCAGTTCTTC.

The rearrangement joins TRBV2 to TRBJ1-1; maybe TRBD1 (5 bases). The germline V and J ends were trimmed by 7 bases and 7 bases, with 16 bases remaining between them. CDR1 and CDR2 (germline): SNHLY, FYNNEI. The CDR3 is 13 amino acids. The CDR3 nucleotides are TGTGCCAGCACCAAGTTTACAACAGGTGAAGCTTTCTTT. Its protein is CASTKFTTGEAFF.

V gene TRBV12-3 or TRBV12-4 combines with J gene TRBJ2-2; 10 nucleotides line up with TRBD1. The junction had 2 bases not matched to a gene; V was cut back by 6 bases and J by 4 bases. The CDR3 contains 14 residues. CDR3 sequence reads: CASRGQGSTGELFF. The CDR3 nucleotides read TGTGCCAGCAGGGGACAGGGGAGCACCGGGGAGCTGTTTTTT.

This clonotype appeared a few times. J is TRBJ2-2 and V is TRBV4-3; D not resolved. The germline gives CDR1 LGHNA, CDR2 YSLEER. Trimming took off 5 bases at V and 0 bases at J, with 13 bases between the two ends. The CDR3 totals 16 residues. The CDR3 DNA is TGCGCCAGCAGCACTATTCAGGCAGCGAACACCGGGGAGCTGTTTTTT. This encodes CASSTIQAANTGELFF.